This TCR beta chain was identified during a study of CD8 T cells in Susac syndrome. Study results and limitations: The number of Susac-specific public clones found was approximately 15 in total CD8+ repertoires and a few in CD8+ TEMRA repertoires.

The CDR3 runs 15 residues. The germline V and J ends were trimmed by 5 bases and 3 bases, with 11 bases remaining between them. Germline loops: CDR1 MNHEY, CDR2 SVGAGI. Regarding this clonotype: Its specificity is not known.

A quantity of about 0.45 to 1 ug RNA underwent reverse transcription using random hexamers. The TCR beta CDR3 was amplified by immunoSEQ multiplex PCR across 54 Vbeta, 13 Jbeta. TCRdb reanalysed the immunoSEQ multiplex PCR reads using MiXCR and keeps one entry per CDR3 protein. The table includes 150,000 to 200,000 distinct CDR3 sequences, about 95% detected once. CD8+ and CD4+ T cells from blood underwent TCR beta sequencing, which was carried out in a high-throughput format. The sequencing sample was made of CD8+ T cells from PBMCs. The sequence came from a human donor with Susac syndrome. This chain uses TRBV6-5 with TRBJ2-6; D tentatively reads TRBD1 or TRBD2 (5 bases each). The CDR3 loop reads CASSPGRSGANVLTF. CDR3 sequence (DNA): TGTGCCAGCAGTCCAGGGAGAAGTGGGGCCAACGTCCTGACTTTC.